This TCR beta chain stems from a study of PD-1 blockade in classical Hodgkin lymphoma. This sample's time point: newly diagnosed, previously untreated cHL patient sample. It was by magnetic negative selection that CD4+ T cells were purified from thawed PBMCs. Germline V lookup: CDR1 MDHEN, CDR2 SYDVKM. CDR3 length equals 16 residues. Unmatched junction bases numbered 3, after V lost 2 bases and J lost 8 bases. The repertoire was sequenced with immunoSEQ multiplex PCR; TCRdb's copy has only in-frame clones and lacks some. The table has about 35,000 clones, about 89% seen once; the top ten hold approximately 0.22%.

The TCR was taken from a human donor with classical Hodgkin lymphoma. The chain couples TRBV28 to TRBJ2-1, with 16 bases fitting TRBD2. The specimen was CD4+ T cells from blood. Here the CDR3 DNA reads TGTGCCAGCAGTTTACCCGGGACTAGCGGGAGGGATGAGCAGTTCTTC. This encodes CASSLPGTSGRDEQFF.